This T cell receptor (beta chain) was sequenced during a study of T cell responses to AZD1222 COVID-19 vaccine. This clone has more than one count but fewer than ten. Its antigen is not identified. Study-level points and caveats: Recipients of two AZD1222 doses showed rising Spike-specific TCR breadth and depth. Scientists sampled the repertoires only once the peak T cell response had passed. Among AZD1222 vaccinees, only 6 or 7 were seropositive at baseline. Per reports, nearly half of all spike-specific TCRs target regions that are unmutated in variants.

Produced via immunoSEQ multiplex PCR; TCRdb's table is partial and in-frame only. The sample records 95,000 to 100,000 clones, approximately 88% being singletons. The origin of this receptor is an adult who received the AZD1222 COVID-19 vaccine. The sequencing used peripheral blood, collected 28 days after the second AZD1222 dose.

In DNA, the CDR3 is TGTGCCAGCAGTTTATCTTGGAAAAGCGGCTACACCTTC. This sequence encodes CASSLSWKSGYTF. The chain uses TRBV27 and TRBJ1-2; D gene ambiguous. V was pared by 0 bases and J by 8 bases, with 10 bases between. The CDR3 loop spans 13 amino acids. In germline, CDR1 is MNHEY, CDR2 SMNVEV (reference sequence).